Listed here is a single T cell receptor beta chain. This sample was included in a study of blood T cell repertoires in COVID-19. The V gene lost 7 bases and the J gene lost 7 bases, with 15 bases spanning the gap. This CDR3 region has 13 residues. The germline V gene has CDR1 KGHDR and CDR2 SFDVKD. Assay: immunoSEQ multiplex PCR; the TCRdb copy retains only in-frame clones and omits some. The table shows some 220,000 clones, with around 83% occurring only once. Material: peripheral blood. The origin of this receptor is a woman in her seventies with COVID-19, enrolled during active disease. The rearrangement joins TRBV24-1 to TRBJ1-2; D is possibly TRBD1 (6 bases). The CDR3 nucleotides read TGTGCCACCAGCGCCCGGGACAAGGGTGGCTACACCTTC. Translation: CATSARDKGGYTF.